This record covers a single TCR beta chain. The data were taken from a study of blood T cell repertoires in COVID-19. Study-wide context: T cells, B-cell-depleted T cells, or PBMCs provided the cDNA or gDNA that served as material.

Sequencing used immunoSEQ multiplex PCR; TCRdb keeps in-frame clones, though not all of them. Found here are 100,000 to 150,000 clones, 85% to 90% of them singletons; the top ten hold about 17%. The source material was peripheral blood. The sequence was obtained from a man between 50 and 59 years old with active or convalescent COVID-19.

CDR3 in amino acids: CASSQTGQIYEQYF. The CDR3 DNA follows: TGTGCCAGCAGCCAAACGGGACAGATATACGAGCAGTACTTC. This sequence joins TRBV3-1 (or the pseudogene TRBV3-2) and TRBJ2-7, with 7 positions matching TRBD1. The J segment lost 4 bases and the V segment lost 2 bases, leaving 5 bases of the junction unmatched. The CDR3 has 14 amino acids. CDR1 is LGHDT, CDR2 YNNKEL, per germline (reference sequence).